Below are 27 T cell receptor beta chains sequenced from a single sample in a study of memory CD8 T cells in hepatitis C reinfection. Clones were read by immunoSEQ multiplex PCR, and TCRdb kept only the in-frame ones, dropping some. In the table there are under 50,000 clones, roughly 90% of which are singletons. Time point described: peak reinfection, 3 to 8 weeks after reinfection detection. No in vitro expansion preceded TCR sequencing of the sorted cells. Input material: naive CD8+ T cells sorted from blood. The receptors shown here come from a young man with hepatitis C virus infection.

This clone came up a few times. The chain links TRBV5-1 to TRBJ1-5; tentative D call: TRBD1 (5 bases). The CDR3 has 14 amino acids. V lost 1 base and J lost 7, with 12 bases in between. Germline CDR1 is SGHRS and CDR2 is YFSETQ. The CDR3 nucleotides read TGCGCCAGCAGCTTGTGGGGCGGCGGCCAGCCCCAGCATTTT. Translating it yields CASSLWGGGQPQHF.

The chain employs TRBV5-4 and TRBJ2-2; TRBD1 is a possible D gene (5 bases). This CDR3 has 15 amino acids. V shed 0 bases and J shed 6 bases, with 12 bases lying between them. Germline lookup yields CDR1 SGHNT and CDR2 YYREEE (reference sequence). CDR3 DNA: TGTGCCAGCAGCTTGGGGGGCGATGGGGCCGGGGAGCTGTTTTTT. Its translation is CASSLGGDGAGELFF.

The chain recombines TRBV27 with TRBJ2-5; D might be TRBD1 (6 bases). The V gene lost 5 bases and the J gene lost 0 bases, with 10 bases spanning the gap. The V gene's germline CDR1 is MNHEY and CDR2 SMNVEV (reference sequence). CDR3 size: 14 residues. The CDR3 region is CASSPDSYQETQYF. The CDR3 coding sequence is TGTGCCAGCAGTCCGGACAGCTACCAAGAGACCCAGTACTTC.

J is TRBJ1-6 and V is TRBV19, with 9 bases identical to TRBD1. The CDR3 length is 14 residues. Germline CDR1 LNHDA, CDR2 SQIVND (reference sequence). The junction had 5 bases not matched to a gene; V was cut back by 7 bases and J by 7 bases. CDR3 sequence: CASTQDRGNSPLHF. The CDR3 coding sequence is TGTGCCAGTACCCAGGACAGGGGCAATTCACCCCTCCACTTT.

The chain employs TRBV27 and TRBJ2-1, with TRBD1 matching 7 bases. CDR1 MNHEY and CDR2 SMNVEV come from the germline V gene (reference sequence). CDR3 length equals 15 residues. Losses at the gene ends were 4 bases for V and 4 bases for J; bases not matched to a gene: 7. In DNA form, the CDR3 reads TGTGCCAGCAGTTGGGGGACAGCCGAATACAATGAGCAGTTCTTC. Translating it yields CASSWGTAEYNEQFF.

The J gene is TRBJ1-1, the V gene TRBV18; 8 nucleotides line up with TRBD1. V shed 6 bases and J 1 base; nucleotides not matched to a gene: 7. This CDR3 spans 15 amino acids. The V gene's germline CDR1 is KGHSH and CDR2 LQKENI. Here the CDR3 DNA reads TGTGCCAGCTCCCTCAGGACAGGGACGAACACTGAAGCTTTCTTT. Protein: CASSLRTGTNTEAFF.

The DNA for the CDR3 is TGCGCCAGCAGCTGGGGACAGGGAGTCTACGAGCAGTACTTC. Translating it yields CASSWGQGVYEQYF. The rearrangement links TRBV5-1 to TRBJ2-7; 9 nucleotides align to TRBD1. Unmatched junction bases numbered 4, after V lost 3 bases and J lost 3 bases. Germline CDR1 SGHRS, CDR2 YFSETQ. This CDR3 comprises 14 residues.

CDR3 bases: TGTGCCAGCAACACCGGGACAGTCTACAATGAGCAGTTCTTC. It encodes CASNTGTVYNEQFF. The V gene is TRBV9, the J gene TRBJ2-1, with 7 bases lining up with TRBD1. J lost 3 bases, V lost 6 bases, and 6 bases had no gene match. The CDR3 length is 14 residues. Germline V gene sequence: CDR1 SGDLS, CDR2 YYNGEE.

The chain couples TRBV13 to TRBJ2-1; D might be TRBD2 (5 bases). This CDR3 spans 16 amino acids. The ends were cut back, 2 bases at V and 0 bases at J, with 11 bases in the middle. The germline V gene encodes CDR1 PRHDT and CDR2 FYEKMQ (reference sequence). CDR3: CASSLSSGPSYNEQFF. DNA of the CDR3: TGTGCCAGCAGCTTATCGAGCGGACCCTCCTACAATGAGCAGTTCTTC. Full variable domain (remainder filled in from reference TRBV13 and TRBJ2-1): AAGVIQSPRHLIKEKRETATLKCYPIPRHDTVYWYQQGPGQDPQFLISFYEKMQSDKGSIPDRFSAQQFSDYHSELNMSSLELGDSALYFCASSLSSGPSYNEQFFGPGTRLTVL.

J is TRBJ2-5 and V is TRBV4-1; 13 bases agree with TRBD2. The germline CDR1 and CDR2 sequences are MGHRA and YSYEKL. The CDR3 has 16 residues. With 4 bases clipped from V and 1 base from J, the junction kept 3 bases outside the gene matches. CDR3 bases: TGCGCCAGCAGCCCGGGGACTAGCGGGATCCAAGAGACCCAGTACTTC. Translated, it gives CASSPGTSGIQETQYF.

The chain has TRBV9 and TRBJ2-1, with D perhaps TRBD2 (6 bases). Germline CDR1 and CDR2: SGDLS and YYNGEE. Trimming left V 0 bases short and J 12 bases short, with 19 bases between. This CDR3 comprises 15 residues. In DNA form, the CDR3 reads TGTGCCAGCAGCGTAGCGGGAGTGGTCGGGGATGGGCAGTTCTTC. Translation gives CASSVAGVVGDGQFF.

This rearrangement joins TRBV6-4 to TRBJ1-2; 9 nucleotides match TRBD1. Germline V CDR1 and CDR2: MRHNA, SNTAGT. This CDR3 is 15 amino acids long. The trim removed 6 bases at V and 6 bases at J, leaving 11 bases unmatched. In DNA, the CDR3 is TGTGCCAGCAGAACCCTTGAGGGACAGGGTAATGGCTACACCTTC. It encodes CASRTLEGQGNGYTF.

This clone was picked up a small number of times. The chain joins TRBV4-3 to TRBJ2-2; D unclear. The CDR3 is 14 amino acids. V shed 0 bases and J shed 7 bases, with 9 bases lying between them. The germline gives CDR1 LGHNA, CDR2 YSLEER. CDR3 coding DNA: TGCGCCAGCAGCCAAGATAGCTGGGTCGGGGAGCTGTTTTTT. Translation gives CASSQDSWVGELFF.

V gene TRBV27 combines with J gene TRBJ2-7, with 14 nucleotides matching TRBD2. In germline, CDR1 is MNHEY, CDR2 SMNVEV (reference sequence). J lost 3 bases, V lost 5 bases, and 6 bases had no gene match. There are 16 residues in the CDR3. In DNA, the CDR3 is TGTGCCAGCAGTCTCCTAGGGACTAGCGGGAGCTACGAGCAGTACTTC. This encodes CASSLLGTSGSYEQYF.

J is TRBJ2-1 and V is TRBV19; 8 bases line up with TRBD1. With V trimmed by 5 bases and J by 1 base, 7 bases remained unmatched. Germline lookup yields CDR1 LNHDA and CDR2 SQIVND (reference sequence). The CDR3 runs to 16 residues. The CDR3 DNA sequence: TGTGCCAGTAGTGTATTAACAGGGGGTTCCTACAATGAGCAGTTCTTC. It translates to CASSVLTGGSYNEQFF. Based on the CDR3 plus reference TRBV19 and TRBJ2-1, the full variable domain is DGGITQSPKYLFRKEGQNVTLSCEQNLNHDAMYWYRQDPGQGLRLIYYSQIVNDFQKGDIAEGYSVSREKKESFPLTVTSAQKNPTAFYLCASSVLTGGSYNEQFFGPGTRLTVL.

The sample holds a few counts of this clone. This chain connects TRBV19 to TRBJ1-1; D is perhaps TRBD1 (5 bases). The CDR3 sequence is 14 residues long. Between the trimmed V and J ends, which lost 7 bases and 4 bases, there was a span of 16 bases. CDR1 and CDR2 from the germline V gene are LNHDA and SQIVND (reference sequence). CDR3 sequence reads: CASNPGSTFTEAFF. The CDR3 DNA reads TGTGCCAGTAACCCAGGGTCGACTTTCACTGAAGCTTTCTTT.

The chain carries TRBV7-9 and TRBJ2-1; TRBD1 matches 9 bases. V was clipped by 5 bases and J by 7 bases; unmatched bases: 12. Germline V gene sequence: CDR1 SEHNR, CDR2 FQNEAQ (reference sequence). There are 16 residues in the CDR3. The CDR3 coding sequence is TGTGCCAGCAGCCCAATACAGGGGGCGGGTAGTAATGAGCAGTTCTTC. This codes for CASSPIQGAGSNEQFF.

The rearrangement links TRBV28 to TRBJ1-1; 8 bases are shared with TRBD1. The CDR3 has 15 amino acids. Germline V gene sequence: CDR1 MDHEN, CDR2 SYDVKM. V lost 3 bases, J lost 9 bases, and 12 bases stayed unmatched. CDR3 protein: CASSLTGADPRQAFF. The CDR3 DNA reads as TGTGCCAGCAGTTTGACAGGGGCTGACCCACGACAAGCTTTCTTT.

The genes are TRBV4-2 and TRBJ2-1; a weak D match, TRBD2 (5 bases). Germline CDR1 and CDR2: LGHNA and YNFKEQ. This CDR3 comprises 14 residues. The V end was cut by 4 bases, the J end by 4 bases, with 11 bases between. The DNA for the CDR3 is TGTGCCAGCAGCCCAAACGGGGATTACAATGAGCAGTTCTTC. Its translation: CASSPNGDYNEQFF.

The chain couples TRBV7-9 to TRBJ1-1; the match to TRBD1 covers 10 bases. CDR3 length equals 18 residues. Germline assignment: CDR1 SEHNR and CDR2 FQNEAQ (reference sequence). Losses at the gene ends were 5 bases for V and 1 base for J; bases not matched to a gene: 13. This CDR3 is CASSPPPGQGLPNTEAFF. The CDR3, as DNA: TGTGCCAGCAGCCCGCCGCCGGGACAGGGGCTACCGAACACTGAAGCTTTCTTT.

V and J are TRBV7-2 and TRBJ2-2; 11 bases agree with TRBD2. Trimming took 5 bases from V and 5 from J; bases not matched to a gene: 13. The CDR3 totals 18 residues. CDR1 is SGHTA, CDR2 FQGNSA, per germline. DNA of the CDR3: TGTGCCAGCAGCGCCCTAATAGCGGGGGGGCGAAGGACCGGGGAGCTGTTTTTT. Protein sequence: CASSALIAGGRRTGELFF.

V is TRBV5-1 and J is TRBJ2-5; a weak D match, TRBD1 (5 bases). This CDR3 has 14 amino acids. The V gene lost 4 bases and the J gene lost 4 bases, with 14 bases spanning the gap. Germline values: CDR1 SGHRS, CDR2 YFSETQ. In DNA, the CDR3 is TGCGCCAGCAGCCTCCTGGGGCAACTAGAGACCCAGTACTTC. Its translation is CASSLLGQLETQYF.

This clone was picked up a small number of times. This chain uses TRBV5-4 with TRBJ2-7; the match to TRBD2 covers 7 bases. CDR1 is SGHNT and CDR2 is YYREEE in the germline V gene (reference sequence). The CDR3 is made up of 14 amino acids. Trimming took 4 bases from V and 5 from J; bases not matched to a gene: 9. The CDR3 loop is CASSPGLLPHEQYF. CDR3 DNA sequence: TGTGCCAGCAGCCCGGGACTACTCCCGCACGAGCAGTACTTC.

The chain recombines TRBV4-1 with TRBJ2-1, with a weak D call TRBD2 (7 bases). V dropped 4 bases and J dropped 3 bases, with 16 bases sitting between them. This CDR3 is 16 amino acids long. CDR1 and CDR2 from the germline V gene are MGHRA and YSYEKL. This chain's CDR3 is CASSPGASGDYNEQFF. The DNA for the CDR3 is TGCGCCAGCAGCCCGGGGGCTAGCGGAGACTACAATGAGCAGTTCTTC.

The J gene is TRBJ2-3, the V gene TRBV7-3; D might be TRBD2 (5 bases). CDR1 SGHTA and CDR2 FQGTGA come from the germline V gene. The ends were cut back, 4 bases at V and 5 bases at J, with 10 bases in the middle. The CDR3 runs 13 residues. CDR3 DNA: TGTGCCAGCAGCTCGGACGGGATAGATACGCAGTATTTT. Translated: CASSSDGIDTQYF.

V usage is TRBV4-1 and J usage is TRBJ2-7, with 9 bases identical to TRBD2. CDR1 is MGHRA, CDR2 YSYEKL, per germline. J gave up 4 bases and V 5 bases, and 9 bases lay outside the gene matches. The CDR3 is made up of 15 amino acids. CDR3 region: CASSSRLAETYEQYF. CDR3 bases: TGCGCCAGCAGCTCCCGACTAGCGGAAACATACGAGCAGTACTTC.

The chain has TRBV11-2 and TRBJ2-7; TRBD2 might be the D (6 bases). The V and J ends lost 3 bases and 2 bases respectively, with 14 bases between them. The length of the CDR3 is 15 residues. Germline assignment: CDR1 SGHAT and CDR2 FQNNGV. The DNA of the CDR3 is TGTGCCAGCAGCTTTGGGGGGAGGACCGCCTACGAGCAGTACTTC. Protein: CASSFGGRTAYEQYF.